The following is a T cell receptor (beta chain) sequence with its context. As yet, its antigen is unknown. Germline CDR1 and CDR2: SEHNR and FQNEAQ (reference sequence). Trimming took off 11 bases at V and 1 base at J, with 18 bases between the two ends. The CDR3 is 14 amino acids. This sample is part of a study of tumor and adjacent non-tumor tissue in lung cancer. Study summary: The cohort had around twelve adenocarcinoma, a couple of squamous cell and 1 small cell patients.

Three rounds of nested PCR, following a modified ARM-PCR protocol, produced the TCRbeta library. TCRdb independently ran MiXCR on the multiplex PCR reads; one entry per CDR3 protein. The table records fewer than 120,000 distinct CDR3 sequences, over 70% of them present only once. The template was RNA from unsorted bulk tissue. Donors were chemotherapy-naive, newly diagnosed lung cancer surgical patients in China, August–late 2014. Whole-study findings and limits: Significantly higher TCR diversity was found in tumor than normal lung.

The V gene is TRBV7-9, the J gene TRBJ2-7; D not resolved. The sequenced material came from lung tumor tissue. This receptor was obtained from a man between 65 and 85 years old with non-small cell lung cancer. CDR3 bases: TGTGCCGGCAACTTAGTGAGCAGATCCTACGAGCAGTACTTC. It encodes CAGNLVSRSYEQYF. The full variable domain, rest sourced from reference TRBV7-9 and TRBJ2-7, is DTGVSQNPRHKITKRGQNVTFRCDPISEHNRLYWYRQTLGQGPEFLTYFQNEAQLEKSRLLSDRFSAERPKGSFSTLEIQRTEQGDSAMYLCAGNLVSRSYEQYFGPGTRLTVT.